A selection of T cell receptor beta chains follows, all from one sample in a study of cytomegalovirus exposure and HLA in healthy donors. Here immunoSEQ multiplex PCR was the method, and the copy in TCRdb shows in-frame clones only, minus some. This sample yields under 95,000 clones, of which more than 75% are seen a single time; approximately 5.6% belongs to the top ten. Sequencing used PBMCs. These receptors all come from a man aged 25-45 years in good health and CMV-seropositive. Each CDR3 is given with its conserved first and last residue. Fields, in order: J gene, clone size, D gene, V gene, CDR3 protein, CDR3 DNA. A D gene is named only where the DNA matches it firmly. Only some rows state a clone size, as once, few, many or a class for expanded clones.

TRBJ2-3 once . TRBV5-4 CASSAQGTDTQYF TGTGCCAGCAGCGCCCAGGGCACAGATACGCAGTATTTT
TRBJ2-5 . . TRBV20-1 CSASQQETQYF TGCAGTGCTAGTCAGCAAGAGACCCAGTACTTC
TRBJ1-1 once . TRBV5-1 CASSLGSVNTEAFF TGCGCCAGCAGCTTGGGTTCGGTAAACACTGAAGCTTTCTTT
TRBJ1-5 . TRBD1 TRBV7-9 CASSYRGEQPQHF TGTGCCAGCAGCTACAGGGGAGAACAGCCCCAGCATTTT
TRBJ1-5 few . TRBV28 CASSFITANQPQHF TGTGCCAGCAGTTTCATAACAGCTAATCAGCCCCAGCATTTT
TRBJ1-2 . . TRBV19 CASTSLLWEGGNYGYTF TGTGCCAGTACCTCCCTACTGTGGGAGGGTGGAAACTATGGCTACACCTTC
TRBJ1-2 . . TRBV6-1 CASSTPRRTGYGYTF TGTGCCAGCAGTACCCCAAGGAGAACAGGGTATGGCTACACCTTC
TRBJ2-1 . TRBD2 TRBV27 CASSTRDYYYEQFF TGTGCCAGCAGTACCCGGGACTACTACTATGAGCAGTTCTTC
TRBJ1-2 . . TRBV15 CAAGGELGYGYTF TGTGCCGCGGGAGGGGAGTTGGGCTATGGCTACACCTTC
TRBJ2-6 . . TRBV23-1 CASSQRNRQGPGANVLTF TGCGCCAGCAGTCAAAGGAACCGCCAGGGGCCTGGGGCCAACGTCCTGACTTTC
TRBJ1-2 once TRBD1 TRBV27 CASSSETGVKGYTF TGTGCCAGCAGTTCCGAGACAGGGGTTAAAGGCTACACCTTC
TRBJ1-2 few . TRBV4-2 CASSQDRGYGYTF TGTGCCAGCAGCCAAGATAGGGGCTATGGCTACACCTTC
TRBJ1-2 . . TRBV2 CASSPNRATIGYTF TGTGCCAGCAGTCCTAACAGGGCCACTATAGGCTACACCTTC
TRBJ2-3 few TRBD2 TRBV7-9 CASSTITSGGPSGTQYF TGTGCCAGCAGCACGATAACTAGCGGGGGGCCCTCCGGTACGCAGTATTTT
TRBJ1-6 . . TRBV25-1 CASRVTDNSPLHF TGTGCCAGCAGGGTCACTGATAATTCACCCCTCCACTTT
TRBJ1-4 . . TRBV18 CASSPNGATNEKLFF TGTGCCAGCTCACCTAACGGTGCAACTAATGAAAAACTGTTTTTT
TRBJ1-1 . TRBD1 TRBV5-4 CASSTRQGATEAFF TGTGCCAGCAGCACTAGACAGGGGGCCACTGAAGCTTTCTTT
TRBJ2-5 . . TRBV5-4 CASSLMSGSETQYF TGTGCCAGCAGCTTGATGTCGGGGTCTGAGACCCAGTACTTC
TRBJ1-5 . TRBD1 TRBV29-1 CSVTRGPNQPQHF TGCAGCGTTACCAGGGGGCCTAATCAGCCCCAGCATTTT
TRBJ1-1 . TRBD1 TRBV15 CATSSPYRGEGWMNTEAFF TGTGCCACCAGCAGTCCTTACAGGGGGGAAGGATGGATGAACACTGAAGCTTTCTTT
TRBJ2-1 . . TRBV28 CASRLGWAEQFF TGTGCCAGCAGGCTCGGCTGGGCTGAGCAGTTCTTC
TRBJ2-1 . . TRBV4-3 CASSQEGDNEQFF TGCGCCAGCAGCCAAGAAGGGGACAATGAGCAGTTCTTC
TRBJ1-3 . TRBD1 TRBV11-2 CASSSRQGARGNTIYF TGTGCCAGCAGCTCACGGCAGGGGGCGCGAGGAAACACCATATATTTT
TRBJ1-1 . . TRBV4-2 CASSQGPNSGEAFF TGTGCCAGCAGCCAAGGGCCCAATAGCGGGGAAGCTTTCTTT
TRBJ2-1 . TRBD2 TRBV5-1 CASSPDDRRGGQFF TGCGCCAGCAGCCCTGATGATAGGCGGGGGGGCCAGTTCTTC
TRBJ2-7 . TRBD1 TRBV30 CAWSLWDSPYEQYF TGTGCCTGGAGTTTGTGGGACAGCCCCTACGAGCAGTACTTC
TRBJ2-1 . . TRBV7-8 CASSLGRAGSYNEQFF TGTGCCAGCAGCTTGGGCCGCGCCGGCTCCTACAATGAGCAGTTCTTC
TRBJ2-7 . TRBD2 TRBV9 CASSSGGGGEQYF TGTGCCAGCTCGAGCGGGGGAGGTGGCGAGCAGTACTTC
TRBJ2-3 . . TRBV7-9 CASTSPAATTDTQYF TGTGCCAGCACTAGCCCAGCGGCCACCACAGATACGCAGTATTTT
TRBJ1-1 . TRBD1 TRBV6-5 CAAWDSLNTEAFF TGTGCCGCCTGGGACAGTTTGAACACTGAAGCTTTCTTT
TRBJ1-3 few . TRBV4-3 CASSQGAYSGNTIYF TGCGCCAGCAGCCAAGGGGCTTACTCTGGAAACACCATATATTTT
TRBJ2-7 . . TRBV6-6 CASSPTGYEQYF TGTGCCAGCAGTCCGACGGGCTACGAGCAGTACTTC
TRBJ2-2 . . TRBV4-2 CASSQDLGVGTGELFF TGTGCCAGCAGCCAAGATTTAGGGGTGGGGACCGGGGAGCTGTTTTTT
TRBJ1-2 . . TRBV7-3 CASSFPSGDGYTF TGTGCCAGCAGCTTCCCGTCCGGAGATGGCTACACCTTC
TRBJ1-2 once . TRBV6-1 CASRPLGGRYGYTF TGTGCCAGCCGTCCCCTTGGGGGGAGGTATGGCTACACCTTC
TRBJ2-3 . TRBD1 TRBV5-8 CASTSWGDRQDTQYF TGTGCCAGCACCTCATGGGGGGACAGGCAGGATACGCAGTATTTT
TRBJ1-1 few . TRBV7-9 CASSFPQGNTEAFF TGTGCCAGCAGCTTCCCCCAGGGTAACACTGAAGCTTTCTTT
TRBJ1-5 . TRBD1 TRBV18 CASSPPGTGDQPQHF TGTGCCAGCTCACCGCCAGGGACAGGGGATCAGCCCCAGCATTTT
TRBJ2-5 . . TRBV4-1 CASSQVLGASETQYF TGCGCCAGCAGCCAAGTTCTAGGGGCATCGGAGACCCAGTACTTC
TRBJ1-1 few TRBD1 TRBV6-1 CASSEGRTGGSEAFF TGTGCCAGCAGTGAAGGGAGGACAGGGGGTTCTGAAGCTTTCTTT
TRBJ2-3 . TRBD1 TRBV4-1 CASSLTGQRTDTQYF TGCGCCAGCAGTCTGACGGGACAGAGAACAGATACGCAGTATTTT
TRBJ1-1 . TRBD1 TRBV18 CASSPNRGGGGGLNTEAFF TGTGCCAGCTCACCAAACCGAGGAGGGGGCGGTGGACTGAACACTGAAGCTTTCTTT
TRBJ2-2 . . TRBV7-9 CASSLTTRGNTGELFF TGTGCCAGCAGCTTAACAACGCGGGGTAACACCGGGGAGCTGTTTTTT
TRBJ1-5 . . TRBV5-1 CASSLRAGDQPQHF TGCGCCAGCAGCTTAAGGGCAGGGGATCAGCCCCAGCATTTT
TRBJ2-2 . . TRBV5-1 CASSLAAGANGELFF TGCGCCAGCAGCTTGGCGGCAGGGGCGAACGGGGAGCTGTTTTTT
TRBJ2-1 few . TRBV4-2 CASSQELEASSYNEQFF TGTGCCAGCAGCCAAGAACTAGAAGCCTCCTCCTACAATGAGCAGTTCTTC
TRBJ1-2 . . TRBV2 CASRIQGFGGYTF TGTGCCAGCAGAATACAGGGATTCGGGGGCTACACCTTC
TRBJ2-7 . TRBD1 TRBV6-5 CASSYSDRGPYEQYF TGTGCCAGCAGTTACTCGGACAGGGGGCCCTACGAGCAGTACTTC
TRBJ1-6 . TRBD1 TRBV14 CASSQRQGPGRSYNSPLHF TGTGCCAGCAGCCAAAGACAGGGTCCAGGTAGATCCTATAATTCACCCCTCCACTTT
TRBJ1-5 once . TRBV29-1 CSVVIGNQPQHF TGCAGCGTTGTTATCGGGAATCAGCCCCAGCATTTT
TRBJ1-1 once . TRBV15 CATSGGGRGDTEAFF TGTGCCACCAGCGGGGGAGGTAGGGGTGACACTGAAGCTTTCTTT